This T cell receptor beta chain was profiled in a study of OX40 agonist ivuxolimab in advanced cancers. Study summary: Aged about 23 to 90 with a mean of 60 years, they were about 83% male. Regarding the study as a whole: Several nonresponders also turned out to have low normalized T-cell clonal expansion.

A word on this clone: Its antigen is unidentified.

Sequenced by immunoSEQ multiplex PCR; TCRdb stores in-frame clones only, minus some. The data show fewer than 85,000 clones, around nine tenths seen once. Researchers took blood at baseline, on cycle 4 day 1, and on cycle 7 day 1. The CDR3 has 15 residues. The germline gives CDR1 SEHNR, CDR2 FQNEAQ (reference sequence). Trimming left V 5 bases short and J 5 bases short, with 18 bases between. Sequences were derived from CD4+ or CD8+ T cells sorted from blood, sampled in a trial of the OX40 agonist ivuxolimab. The rearrangement uses TRBV7-9 and TRBJ2-5; D is unresolved. The TCR originated in an adult with an advanced solid tumor such as melanoma, head and neck, liver or kidney cancer. The CDR3 is CASSRSGPARETQYF. The CDR3 coding sequence is TGTGCCAGCAGCAGAAGTGGTCCCGCGAGGGAGACCCAGTACTTC.